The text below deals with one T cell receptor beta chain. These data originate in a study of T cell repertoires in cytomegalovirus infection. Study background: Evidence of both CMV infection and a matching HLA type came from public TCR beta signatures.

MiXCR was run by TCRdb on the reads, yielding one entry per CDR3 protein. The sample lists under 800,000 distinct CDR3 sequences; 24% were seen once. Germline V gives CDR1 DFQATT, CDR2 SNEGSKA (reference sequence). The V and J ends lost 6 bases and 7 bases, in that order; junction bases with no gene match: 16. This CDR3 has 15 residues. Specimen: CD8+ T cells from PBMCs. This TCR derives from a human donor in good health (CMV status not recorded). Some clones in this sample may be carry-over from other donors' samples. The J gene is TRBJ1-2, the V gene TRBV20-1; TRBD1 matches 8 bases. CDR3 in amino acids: CSADGQGEDSAGYTF. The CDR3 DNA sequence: TGCAGTGCCGATGGACAGGGTGAGGATTCCGCTGGCTACACCTTC.